This T cell receptor beta chain appears in the sequencing data of a study of shared clonotypes between healthy human individuals (dated by TCRdb to the early 2020s). About the study as a whole: The cohort included a few men and two women between 18 and 49 years of age. Different laboratories and diverse techniques were used to prepare libraries and sequence TCR repertoires, to increase sequencing depth and limit assay-specific biases. To estimate repertoire size and how much clonotype sharing occurs between individuals, the study deeply sequenced the blood TCR repertoires of five healthy adults. For each donor, CD4 naive and CD4 memory were each run on three plates, CD8 naive on two plates, and CD8 memory on one plate. Each donor's leukapheresis produced roughly between about 0.9 and 9.5 billion PBMCs.

What the authors observed across the whole study: Larger estimated clonotype richness was generally found for naive subsets than for memory subsets. About 5% of naive CD4, 3.5% of naive CD8, approximately 2% of memory CD4, and roughly 0.4% of memory CD8 clonotypes were shared across four donors. Sampling was restricted to blood, and TCR repertoires in tissues likely differ from the TCR repertoires found in blood. Pairwise subsampling led to the expectation that sequencing depth would affect the degree of clonotype sharing among donors. Compared with non-shared clonotypes, the clonotypes found in all four sorted-subset donors had higher generation probabilities. Incomplete sequencing was indicated by rarefaction of sorted-subset datasets, despite the large sequencing depth. Because the study included only a small number of donors, the genetic and exposure-history diversity represented was limited.

Using the deep immunoSEQ assay, multiplex PCR amplified TCR CDR3 regions from genomic DNA. Extracted genomic DNA from each cell subset was spread evenly across all wells of several immunoSEQ 96-well plates, with each plate serving as a replicate. Each replicate PCR for sorted subsets received about 0.2 ug genomic DNA, equal to roughly 29,000 T cell genomes. Purified libraries were measured with a Qubit 3.0 fluorometer, size-checked on a Bioanalyzer 2100, and measured again with the KAPA Library Quantification kit. Every immunoSEQ 96-well plate was sequenced on a dedicated single-read 150-cycle Illumina NextSeq 550 flow cell. The original pipeline was this. Because only junctional sequences without quality scores were contained in the immunoSEQ output, filtering matching that applied to full-length reads could not be performed. Sequences were annotated with PyIR, a Python wrapper for IgBLAST v1.9, and V/J genes and CDR3 were assigned using IMGT germline references. Any read was removed if the V/J assignment was weak (E-value above 1e-6), the CDR3 was missing, or the read contained stop codons, out-of-frame junctions, or ambiguous translated residues. A V3J clonotype was defined by an identical inferred V gene, J gene, and CDR3 amino acid sequence. Percentage overlap between repertoires was calculated by dividing the number of shared unique clonotypes by the size of the smaller repertoire. Repertoire richness was assessed with RTK rarefaction, the Chao1 estimator, and Recon v2.1 estimates of unobserved clonotypes. Generation probabilities were computed with OLGA for all TCRbeta clonotypes obtained by the gDNA method from several donors. What TCRdb holds here is the immuneACCESS table cut down to in-frame rearrangements. Part of the clones is not present; checked against another copy, under half of the missing clones reflect an unresolved V gene, and the others are unexplained. That table supplies the V and J calls and clone size; D and trimming were determined from the DNA. The sample table shows about 1.1 million clones, and approximately 75% are seen once. Almost 0.9% of the sample is in the top ten clones.

Counted from cysteine to phenylalanine, this CDR3 has 16 amino acids. Only the CDR3 DNA is retained, 48 bases long and in frame from the first base. Trimming leaves V shorter by 8 bases and J shorter by 1 base, with the junction holding 11 bases beyond the gene matches. CDR1 MDHEN and CDR2 SYDVKM are derived from the germline V gene. Comments on this clone: Its recognized antigen is unknown. Per-base qualities were not stored, and no clone one base away is much larger.

Donors were healthy HIV-negative adults with no recently reported acute infections or vaccinations. All donors were Caucasian adults living in Nashville, Tennessee, USA. CD4+ T cells were enriched through magnetic negative selection, after which naive cells were positively selected on CD45RA and the remaining negative fraction served as the memory subset. After blood collection by leukapheresis, PBMCs were isolated using Ficoll-Histopaque density gradient centrifugation and then cryopreserved in the vapor phase of liquid nitrogen. Analytical flow cytometry was used to check the purity and quantity of each magnetically sorted T cell population. From each sorted fraction, genomic DNA was isolated and quantified by UV absorbance on a Nanodrop 2000c.

The sequencing sample was made of memory CD4+ T cells from PBMCs. The sample's cell subset or site label, decoded: CD45RA-negative fraction. The sequence derives from a man younger than 35 in good health. Some clones in this sample may be carry-over from other donors' samples. The chain uses TRBV28 and TRBJ2-7, and TRBD2 matches 10 of the central bases. The CDR3 protein is CASPQVRTSGSYEQYF. The nucleotide sequence is given as TGTGCCAGCCCCCAAGTTCGGACTAGCGGTTCCTACGAGCAGTACTTC.